The sequence of this TCR beta chain was determined in a study of blood T cell repertoires in COVID-19. In the original processing: How many nucleated cells were present was estimated from reference gene primer amplification. The data were produced by immunoSEQ multiplex PCR, yet TCRdb's version contains in-frame clones alone and is incomplete. Clonal size and the V and J genes are those of that table, whereas D and trimming came from the DNA. Of 290,000 or so clones in the sample, around 90% were seen once. Looked up from germline, CDR1 is LNHDA and CDR2 is SQIVND (reference sequence). The CDR3 extends over 14 amino acids. The V gene end was trimmed by 4 bases and the J gene end by 4 bases; junction bases not matched to a gene: 4.

The clonotype comes from a young man with active or convalescent COVID-19. V and J are TRBV19 and TRBJ1-2, with 9 nucleotides matching TRBD1. The sequenced sample was peripheral blood. CDR3 loop: CASSTGTGSYGYTF. In DNA, the CDR3 is TGTGCCAGTAGTACCGGGACAGGGTCCTATGGCTACACCTTC.